One sample yielded the 27 T cell receptor beta chains listed below, sequenced in a study of T cells in Graves' hyperthyroidism and ophthalmopathy. The investigators amplified TCR beta CDR3 regions from RNA transcripts. Primed by the HTBI set, a first-round RT-PCR was run on the TCR CDR3. TCRdb ran MiXCR on the multiplex PCR reads and lists one entry per CDR3 protein. The data contain some 600,000 distinct CDR3 sequences, approximately 14% of them seen just once; the ten biggest clones take up about 5.8%. Sample: blood. The origin of the receptors is a woman aged 25-40 years with Graves' hyperthyroidism that later progressed to Graves' ophthalmopathy.

This clonotype was found many times. V is TRBV10-3 and J is TRBJ2-5; perhaps TRBD1 as D (5 bases). This CDR3 is 12 amino acids long. V shed 5 bases and J shed 3 bases, with 7 bases lying between them. Per germline, CDR1 ENHRY and CDR2 SYGVKD. CDR3 residues: CAISTREETQYF. The CDR3 region has the DNA TGTGCCATCAGTACCAGGGAAGAGACCCAGTACTTC.

Ten or more counts support this clonotype. This chain joins TRBV29-1 and TRBJ1-2; 8 bases map to TRBD1. V trimming: 3 bases; J trimming: 8 bases; junction bases outside the gene matches: 8. Germline V gene data show CDR1 as SQVTM and CDR2 as ANQGSEA. The CDR3 loop spans 13 amino acids. CDR3 region: CSVEPQGAQGYTF. CDR3 nucleotide sequence: TGCAGCGTTGAGCCCCAGGGGGCCCAGGGCTACACCTTC. Full variable domain (remainder filled in from reference TRBV29-1 and TRBJ1-2): SAVISQKPSRDICQRGTSLTIQCQVDSQVTMMFWYRQQPGQSLTLIATANQGSEATYESGFVIDKFPISRPNLTFSTLTVSNMSPEDSSIYLCSVEPQGAQGYTFGSGTRLTVV.

This clonotype was found many times. The chain recombines TRBV11-3 with TRBJ1-4; TRBD1 matches at 9 bases. The CDR3 runs to 15 residues. Losses at the gene ends were 3 bases for V and 6 bases for J; bases not matched to a gene: 5. The V gene's germline CDR1 is SGHNT and CDR2 YENEEA. The CDR3 nucleotides are TGTGCCAGCAGCTTTATGGGACAGGGCTATGAAAAACTGTTTTTT. As protein: CASSFMGQGYEKLFF.

The chain is built from TRBV29-1 and TRBJ2-7; 9 bases line up with TRBD2. Looked up from germline, CDR1 is SQVTM and CDR2 is ANQGSEA. The CDR3 length is 13 residues. The V segment lost 5 bases and the J segment 0 bases; nucleotides outside the gene matches: 2. CDR3 coding DNA: TGCAGCGTTCTAGCGGGGATCTCCTACGAGCAGTACTTC. Translation: CSVLAGISYEQYF.

The sample holds many counts of this clonotype. The gene calls are TRBV7-3 and TRBJ2-5, with D tentatively TRBD1 (6 bases). Trimming took off 5 bases at V and 5 bases at J, with 12 bases between the two ends. This CDR3 is built from 13 residues. Per the germline V gene, CDR1 is SGHTA and CDR2 is FQGTGA. The CDR3 sequence is CASSPQGEETQYF. The CDR3 nucleotides are TGTGCCAGCAGCCCACAGGGTGAGGAGACCCAGTACTTC.

This clonotype was counted many times. CDR3: CASSLTSGGYNEQFF. CDR3 nucleotides: TGTGCCAGTAGTCTAACTAGCGGGGGCTACAATGAGCAGTTCTTC. The genes are TRBV19 and TRBJ2-1; 11 nucleotides match TRBD2. Germline lookup yields CDR1 LNHDA and CDR2 SQIVND (reference sequence). The CDR3 consists of 15 residues. Germline trimming cut 5 bases from V and 3 bases from J; bases unmatched to any gene: 3.

The rearrangement joins TRBV7-3 to TRBJ2-7; 7 bases fit TRBD1. This CDR3 is 13 amino acids long. Per germline, CDR1 SGHTA and CDR2 FQGTGA. The V gene end was trimmed by 5 bases and the J gene end by 6 bases; junction bases not matched to a gene: 7. In nucleotides, the CDR3 is TGTGCCAGCAGCCCAGAGGGGGCTGTCGAGCAGTACTTC. Translating it yields CASSPEGAVEQYF.

This chain connects TRBV19 to TRBJ2-1; TRBD1 matches 10 bases. Germline V gene lookup returns CDR1 LNHDA and CDR2 SQIVND (reference sequence). The CDR3 spans 15 residues. V lost 6 bases, J lost 8 bases, and 10 bases stayed unmatched. As DNA, the CDR3 is TGTGCCAGTAGGATGCCGGGACAGGGGCATTATGAGCAGTTCTTC. This translates into CASRMPGQGHYEQFF.

This clonotype was observed many times. The chain has TRBV20-1 and TRBJ1-1, with a tentative D call TRBD1 (5 bases). This CDR3 comprises 15 residues. Trimming pared 3 bases from V and 0 bases from J, leaving 14 bases between. The V gene's germline CDR1 is DFQATT and CDR2 SNEGSKA (reference sequence). CDR3 in DNA: TGCAGTGCTAGTCCTCAGGGTACCATGAACACTGAAGCTTTCTTT. Translating it yields CSASPQGTMNTEAFF.

Ten or more counts support this clonotype. The genes are TRBV19 and TRBJ2-3, with 7 bases lining up with TRBD1. The V gene end was trimmed by 7 bases and the J gene end by 1 base; junction bases not matched to a gene: 8. CDR1 and CDR2 from the germline V gene are LNHDA and SQIVND (reference sequence). This CDR3 contains 15 residues. CDR3 region: CASNTQGDGTDTQYF. CDR3 sequence (DNA): TGTGCCAGTAATACGCAGGGGGACGGCACAGATACGCAGTATTTT.

CDR3 residues: CASVTGRNAGELFF. CDR3 DNA: TGTGCCAGCGTTACAGGGAGAAACGCCGGGGAGCTGTTTTTT. V is TRBV6-2 or TRBV6-3 and J is TRBJ2-2, with D maybe TRBD1 (6 bases). The germline V gene has CDR1 MNHEY and CDR2 SVGEGT. This CDR3 is 14 amino acids long. Between the trimmed V and J ends, which lost 8 bases and 6 bases, there was a span of 16 bases.

This chain joins TRBV5-1 and TRBJ1-6; D remains unclear. The V end was cut by 0 bases, the J end by 9 bases, with 13 bases between. Germline assignment: CDR1 SGHRS and CDR2 YFSETQ. The CDR3 sequence is 15 residues long. CDR3: CASSLDGSLGSPLHF. In DNA form, the CDR3 reads TGCGCCAGCAGCTTGGATGGGAGCCTCGGTTCACCCCTCCACTTT. Full variable domain (rest looked up from reference TRBV5-1 and TRBJ1-6): KAGVTQTPRYLIKTRGQQVTLSCSPISGHRSVSWYQQTPGQGLQFLFEYFSETQRNKGNFPGRFSGRQFSNSRSEMNVSTLELGDSALYLCASSLDGSLGSPLHFGNGTRLTVT.

In this sample, this clonotype turned up a few times. The CDR3 is CASSPWMGDDTEAFF. CDR3 nucleotide sequence: TGTGCCAGCAGCCCCTGGATGGGAGACGACACTGAAGCTTTCTTT. The rearrangement uses TRBV9 and TRBJ1-1; D gene uncertain. Germline values: CDR1 SGDLS, CDR2 YYNGEE. The V and J ends lost 4 bases and 3 bases respectively, with 16 bases between them. The CDR3 spans 15 residues.

In its sample, this clonotype was seen many times. V gene TRBV28 combines with J gene TRBJ2-5; D might be TRBD2 (7 bases). In germline, CDR1 is MDHEN, CDR2 SYDVKM. There are 13 residues in the CDR3. Trimming took 5 bases from V and 9 from J, leaving 16 bases between them. The CDR3 coding sequence is TGTGCCAGCAGTCCTCTACTAGGGGGGGCCCAGTACTTC. Its translation is CASSPLLGGAQYF. Supplemented by reference TRBV28 and TRBJ2-5, the full variable domain reads DVKVTQSSRYLVKRTGEKVFLECVQDMDHENMFWYRQDPGLGLRLIYFSYDVKMKEKGDIPEGYSVSREKKERFSLILESASTNQTSMYLCASSPLLGGAQYFGPGTRLLVL.

This clonotype was seen ten or more times. This chain joins TRBV20-1 and TRBJ1-1, with unresolved D. The CDR3 extends over 13 amino acids. V was pared by 5 bases and J by 1 base, with 11 bases between. Germline lookup yields CDR1 DFQATT and CDR2 SNEGSKA (reference sequence). CDR3 in amino acids: CSAARPPNTEAFF. CDR3 coding DNA: TGCAGTGCTGCTCGGCCCCCGAACACTGAAGCTTTCTTT.

Concerning this clonotype: Being one base from a much bigger clone, this may be a read error. The chain combines TRBV30 with TRBJ2-5, with TRBD1 matching over 7 bases. There are 13 residues in the CDR3. J gave up 4 bases and V 4 bases, and 6 bases lay outside the gene matches. Germline assignment: CDR1 GTSNPN and CDR2 SVGIG (reference sequence). The DNA for the CDR3 is TGTGCCTGGATACTTAGGGGGCGAGAGACCCAGTACTTC. Translating gives CAWILRGRETQYF.

This clonotype was counted at least ten times. This chain connects TRBV7-8 to TRBJ2-5; D is unclear. The CDR3 sequence is 14 residues long. Trimming removed 3 bases from V and 2 bases from J, with 10 bases in between. Germline loops: CDR1 SGHVS, CDR2 FQNEAQ. This chain's CDR3 is CASSFWTEQETQYF. CDR3 DNA: TGTGCCAGCAGCTTTTGGACCGAGCAAGAGACCCAGTACTTC. Full variable domain (remainder filled in from reference TRBV7-8 and TRBJ2-5): GAGVSQSPRYKVAKRGQDVALRCDPISGHVSLFWYQQALGQGPEFLTYFQNEAQLDKSGLPSDRFFAERPEGSVSTLKIQRTQQEDSAVYLCASSFWTEQETQYFGPGTRLLVL.

This clonotype was detected ten times or more. The chain carries TRBV5-5 and TRBJ2-5, with TRBD2 matching over 7 bases. Germline CDR1 is SGHKS and CDR2 is YYEKEE (reference sequence). The CDR3 runs 15 residues. The V segment lost 4 bases and the J segment 4 bases; nucleotides outside the gene matches: 10. The CDR3 DNA follows: TGTGCCAGCAGCCCCGGACTAGAGTTCGTAGAGACCCAGTACTTC. Amino acid sequence: CASSPGLEFVETQYF.

The chain joins TRBV9 to TRBJ2-2, with a possible D match to TRBD2 (5 bases). Trimming shortened V by 0 bases and J by 5 bases, and 14 bases separated the two germline ends. Germline V gene sequence: CDR1 SGDLS, CDR2 YYNGEE. There are 16 residues in the CDR3. This CDR3 is CASSVGRVLRTGELFF. The CDR3 coding sequence is TGTGCCAGCAGCGTAGGGCGGGTTCTGAGGACCGGGGAGCTGTTTTTT.

This clonotype has more than one count but fewer than ten. The chain recombines TRBV12-3 or TRBV12-4 with TRBJ2-5, with D perhaps being TRBD1 or TRBD2 (5 bases each). The CDR3 loop spans 14 amino acids. Between the trimmed V and J ends, which lost 5 bases and 1 base, there was a span of 11 bases. This chain's CDR3 is CASSQPGTQETQYF. CDR3 sequence (DNA): TGTGCCAGCAGTCAACCCGGGACCCAAGAGACCCAGTACTTC.

The chain has TRBV20-1 and TRBJ2-1; D is possibly TRBD1 (6 bases). V lost 2 bases and J 4 bases, leaving 9 bases between the germline ends. Looked up from germline, CDR1 is DFQATT and CDR2 is SNEGSKA (reference sequence). CDR3 length: 13 amino acids. DNA of the CDR3: TGCAGTGCTAGAACCCAGGGGTACAATGAGCAGTTCTTC. Translated, it gives CSARTQGYNEQFF.

This clonotype was observed a few times. V gene TRBV12-3 or TRBV12-4 combines with J gene TRBJ1-3; D remains unclear. CDR3 length equals 14 residues. V was pared by 10 bases and J by 0 bases, with 13 bases between. In nucleotides, the CDR3 is TGTGCCACCTCTGCTTGGATCTCTGGAAACACCATATATTTT. Translating gives CATSAWISGNTIYF.

This clonotype was seen ten or more times. This sequence joins TRBV6-2 or TRBV6-3 and TRBJ2-5, with 11 bases fitting TRBD2. In germline, CDR1 is MNHEY, CDR2 SVGEGT. V shed 2 bases and J 5 bases; nucleotides not matched to a gene: 4. This CDR3 is built from 15 residues. The CDR3 bases are TGTGCCAGCAGTTACAGCCTAGCGGGAGGCGAGACCCAGTACTTC. Residues: CASSYSLAGGETQYF.

The table lists this clonotype with many counts. CDR3 nucleotide sequence: TGTGCCAGCAGTTTGGCAGGGCCCATGGTCGAGCAGTACTTC. Its translation is CASSLAGPMVEQYF. The J gene is TRBJ2-7, the V gene TRBV28; a possible D gene is TRBD1 (5 bases). V was clipped by 3 bases and J by 6 bases, with 15 bases between them. In germline, CDR1 is MDHEN, CDR2 SYDVKM. This CDR3 comprises 14 residues.

The chain uses TRBV6-5 and TRBJ1-1; D unclear. CDR3 length: 13 residues. The ends were cut back, 2 bases at V and 3 bases at J, with 7 bases in the middle. Per germline, CDR1 MNHEY and CDR2 SVGAGI. CDR3 sequence (DNA): TGTGCCAGCAGTTACCTCGGCGACACTGAAGCTTTCTTT. Translation gives CASSYLGDTEAFF.

This clonotype appeared many times. The gene calls are TRBV10-3 and TRBJ2-7, with a possible D match to TRBD2 (5 bases). This CDR3 comprises 14 residues. Germline values: CDR1 ENHRY, CDR2 SYGVKD. The V end lost 2 bases, the J end lost 2 bases, and 10 bases lay between the germline ends. CDR3 sequence: CAISERTRPYEQYF. CDR3 DNA sequence: TGTGCCATCAGTGAGAGGACTCGCCCCTACGAGCAGTACTTC.

This chain links TRBV24-1 with TRBJ2-7; 8 bases line up with TRBD1. CDR1 and CDR2 from the germline V gene are KGHDR and SFDVKD. The CDR3 length is 10 residues. V was clipped by 9 bases and J by 6 bases; unmatched bases: 0. Written as DNA, the CDR3 is TGTGCCACCGGACAGGGCGAGCAGTACTTC. Translating gives CATGQGEQYF.